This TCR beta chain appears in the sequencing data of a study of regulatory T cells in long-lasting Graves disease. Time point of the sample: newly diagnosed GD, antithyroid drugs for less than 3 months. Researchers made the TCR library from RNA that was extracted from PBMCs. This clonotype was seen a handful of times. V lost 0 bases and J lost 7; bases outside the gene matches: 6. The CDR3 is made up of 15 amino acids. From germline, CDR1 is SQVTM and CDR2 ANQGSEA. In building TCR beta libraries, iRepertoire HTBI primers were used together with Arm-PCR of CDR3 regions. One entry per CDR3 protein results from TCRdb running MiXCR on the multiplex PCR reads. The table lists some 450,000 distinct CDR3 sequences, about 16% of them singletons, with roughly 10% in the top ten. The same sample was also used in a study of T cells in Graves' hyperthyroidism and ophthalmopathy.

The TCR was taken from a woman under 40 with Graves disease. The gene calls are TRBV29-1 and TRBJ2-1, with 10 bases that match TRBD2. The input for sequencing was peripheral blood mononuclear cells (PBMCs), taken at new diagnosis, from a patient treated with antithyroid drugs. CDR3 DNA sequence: TGCAGCGTTGAAGAGAGGGGACTAGCGTCTAATGAGCAGTTCTTC. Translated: CSVEERGLASNEQFF.